These 9 T cell receptor beta chains came from one sample sequenced in a study of beta chain features in type 1 diabetes. Study findings and constraints: People with Type 1 diabetes carried modestly yet significantly shorter TCRB CDR3s in all four CD4+ subsets.

The authors reverse transcribed all of the isolated RNA, so sequencing captured expressed TCRB transcripts. Profiling relied on immunoSEQ multiplex PCR, and the TCRdb table lists in-frame clones only, not all of them. The profile shows more than 100,000 clones, 9% of them singletons. These receptors are not linked to any known antigen. The sample comprised central memory CD4+ T cells from blood. Receptors were obtained from a man aged 30 to 39 with type 1 diabetes.

The rearrangement joins TRBV28 to TRBJ1-1; D is unclear. Germline V CDR1 and CDR2: MDHEN, SYDVKM. The length of the CDR3 is 14 residues. Deletions cut 4 bases from V and 4 bases from J, with 13 bases between. Here the CDR3 reads CASSSNGLGTEAFF. The CDR3 DNA reads TGTGCCAGCAGTTCCAACGGGTTGGGCACTGAAGCTTTCTTT.

The CDR3 spells CASSQSQTQYF. CDR3 nucleotides: TGTGCCAGCAGCCAAAGCCAGACCCAGTACTTC. The chain combines TRBV7-3 with TRBJ2-5; D remains unclear. Germline V gene lookup returns CDR1 SGHTA and CDR2 FQGTGA. V lost 5 bases to trimming and J lost 6 bases, with 7 bases between them. This CDR3 is built from 11 residues.

A few counts support this clone. The J gene is TRBJ2-5, the V gene TRBV6-5; 7 bases are a match to TRBD2. CDR3 length equals 14 residues. Germline V CDR1 and CDR2: MNHEY, SVGAGI. The V and J ends lost 5 bases and 2 bases, in that order; junction bases with no gene match: 5. The chain's CDR3 is CASSEGTIQETQYF. CDR3 nucleotides: TGTGCCAGCAGTGAAGGGACTATACAAGAGACCCAGTACTTC.

This sequence joins TRBV10-3 and TRBJ2-5; TRBD1 aligns across 7 bases. CDR3 length: 13 amino acids. Germline V gene lookup returns CDR1 ENHRY and CDR2 SYGVKD. V dropped 10 bases and J dropped 2; count of bases not matched to a gene: 7. The CDR3 region is CATHRDRQETQYF. In DNA, the CDR3 is TGTGCCACCCACCGGGACAGACAAGAGACCCAGTACTTC.

This clone was seen at least ten times. This chain connects TRBV7-3 to TRBJ2-1; the D is unclear. Germline lookup yields CDR1 SGHTA and CDR2 FQGTGA. CDR3 length: 15 amino acids. V was shortened by 4 bases and J by 0 bases, with 10 bases between the two germline ends. CDR3 amino acids: CASSSSPRSYNEQFF. The CDR3 nucleotides are TGTGCCAGCAGCTCGTCTCCGCGCTCCTACAATGAGCAGTTCTTC.

V gene TRBV7-2 combines with J gene TRBJ2-7; 8 positions match TRBD1. Germline CDR1 reads SGHTA; CDR2 reads FQGNSA. The CDR3 is made up of 14 amino acids. V lost 3 bases to trimming and J lost 3 bases; unmatched junction nucleotides: 4. The CDR3 nucleotides read TGTGCCAGCAGCTTCGGGACAGGCTACTACGAGCAGTACTTC. As protein: CASSFGTGYYEQYF.

The J gene is TRBJ2-1, the V gene TRBV11-2; TRBD2 might be the D (5 bases). Germline CDR1 reads SGHAT; CDR2 reads FQNNGV. Trimming took 1 base from V and 7 from J, leaving 11 bases between them. The CDR3 is made up of 14 amino acids. The CDR3 region has the DNA TGTGCCAGCAGCTTAGGGCTAGCTAGGAATGAGCAGTTCTTC. This sequence encodes CASSLGLARNEQFF. Supplemented by reference TRBV11-2 and TRBJ2-1, the full variable domain reads EAGVAQSPRYKIIEKRQSVAFWCNPISGHATLYWYQQILGQGPKLLIQFQNNGVVDDSQLPKDRFSAERLKGVDSTLKIQPAKLEDSAVYLCASSLGLARNEQFFGPGTRLTVL.

This clone was counted a few times. V and J are TRBV6-5 and TRBJ1-6; the D is unclear. Trimming took 5 bases from V and 12 from J, leaving 11 bases between them. Germline-derived CDR1 and CDR2 are MNHEY and SVGAGI. This CDR3 has 12 amino acids. The CDR3 here is CASSQASRPLHF. The CDR3 coding sequence is TGTGCCAGCAGTCAAGCATCTAGACCCCTCCACTTT.

This clone was found a few times. The V and J genes are TRBV5-4 and TRBJ2-5; tentatively, D is TRBD1 (5 bases). The CDR3 length is 13 residues. V gave up 0 bases and J gave up 6 bases, with 9 bases separating them. CDR1 and CDR2 (germline): SGHNT, YYREEE (reference sequence). CDR3 in amino acids: CASSLEGKKTQYF. In DNA form, the CDR3 reads TGTGCCAGCAGCTTGGAGGGGAAAAAGACCCAGTACTTC. Full variable domain (missing parts from reference TRBV5-4 and TRBJ2-5): ETGVTQSPTHLIKTRGQQVTLRCSSQSGHNTVSWYQQALGQGPQFIFQYYREEENGRGNFPPRFSGLQFPNYSSELNVNALELDDSALYLCASSLEGKKTQYFGPGTRLLVL.